The clone carrying this T cell receptor beta chain was detected once. Within the sample, other DNA sequences also encode this same CDR3. Trimming pared 0 bases from V and 2 bases from J, leaving 10 bases between. Germline-derived CDR1 and CDR2 are MNHEY and SVGEGT. CDR3 length equals 15 residues. Original processing methods: Cell counts per sample came from amplifying reference gene primers. The repertoire was sequenced with immunoSEQ multiplex PCR; TCRdb's copy has only in-frame clones and lacks some. V, J and clone size are taken as reported in that table, and D and trimming were inferred from the DNA itself. The table lists 470,000 or so clones, approximately 85% of them singletons. This sample is part of a study of blood T cell repertoires in COVID-19. Whole-study context: Samples of COVID-19 (acute and convalescent) were obtained from the United States, Italy and Spain. Sample material is recorded as cDNA or gDNA derived from T cells, B-cell-depleted T cells, or PBMCs.

This chain connects TRBV6-2 or TRBV6-3 to TRBJ1-2; D might be TRBD1 (6 bases). The receptor comes from a human donor in a cohort sampled during active COVID-19. The sample consisted of peripheral blood. As DNA, the CDR3 is TGTGCCAGCAGTTACTCGCGGCAGGGGAACTATGGCTACACCTTC. Translating it yields CASSYSRQGNYGYTF.